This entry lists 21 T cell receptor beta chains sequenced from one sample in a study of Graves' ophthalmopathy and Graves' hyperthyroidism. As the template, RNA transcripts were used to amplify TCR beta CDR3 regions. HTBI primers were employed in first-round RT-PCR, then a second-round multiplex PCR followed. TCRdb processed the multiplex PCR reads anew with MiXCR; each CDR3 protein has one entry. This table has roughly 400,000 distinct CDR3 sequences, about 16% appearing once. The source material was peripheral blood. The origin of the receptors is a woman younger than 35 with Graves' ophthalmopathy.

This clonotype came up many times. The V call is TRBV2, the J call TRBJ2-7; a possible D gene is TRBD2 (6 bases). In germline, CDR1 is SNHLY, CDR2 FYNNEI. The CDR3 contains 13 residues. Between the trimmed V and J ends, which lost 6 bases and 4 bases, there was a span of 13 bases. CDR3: CASREGVMYEQYF. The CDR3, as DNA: TGTGCCAGCAGGGAGGGAGTTATGTACGAGCAGTACTTC.

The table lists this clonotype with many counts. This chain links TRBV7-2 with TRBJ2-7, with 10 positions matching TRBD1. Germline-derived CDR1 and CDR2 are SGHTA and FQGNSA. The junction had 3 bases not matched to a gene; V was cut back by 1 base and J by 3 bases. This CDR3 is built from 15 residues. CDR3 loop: CASSLERTGGYEQYF. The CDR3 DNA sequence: TGTGCCAGCAGCTTAGAACGGACAGGGGGCTACGAGCAGTACTTC. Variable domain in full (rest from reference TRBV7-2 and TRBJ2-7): GAGVSQSPSNKVTEKGKDVELRCDPISGHTALYWYRQSLGQGLEFLIYFQGNSAPDKSGLPSDRFSAERTGGSVSTLTIQRTQQEDSAVYLCASSLERTGGYEQYFGPGTRLTVT.

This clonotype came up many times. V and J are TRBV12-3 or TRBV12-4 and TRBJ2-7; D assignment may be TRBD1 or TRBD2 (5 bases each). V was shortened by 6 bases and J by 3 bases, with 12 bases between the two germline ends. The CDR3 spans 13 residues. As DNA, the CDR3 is TGTGCCAGCAGCCCTCGGGGCGACTACGAGCAGTACTTC. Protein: CASSPRGDYEQYF.

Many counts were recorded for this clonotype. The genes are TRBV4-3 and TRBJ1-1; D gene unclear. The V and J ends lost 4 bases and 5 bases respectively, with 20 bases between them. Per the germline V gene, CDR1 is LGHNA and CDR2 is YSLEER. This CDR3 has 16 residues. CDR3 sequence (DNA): TGCGCCAGCAGCCTCCTATCGCCCCTCAAAGGTACTGAAGCTTTCTTT. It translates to CASSLLSPLKGTEAFF.

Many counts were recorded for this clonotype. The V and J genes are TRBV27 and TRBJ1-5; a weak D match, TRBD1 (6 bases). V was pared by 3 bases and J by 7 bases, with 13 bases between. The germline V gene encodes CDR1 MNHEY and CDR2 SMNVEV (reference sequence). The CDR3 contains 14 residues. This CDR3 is CASSFQDSGQPQHF. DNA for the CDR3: TGTGCCAGCAGTTTCCAGGACAGTGGCCAGCCCCAGCATTTT.

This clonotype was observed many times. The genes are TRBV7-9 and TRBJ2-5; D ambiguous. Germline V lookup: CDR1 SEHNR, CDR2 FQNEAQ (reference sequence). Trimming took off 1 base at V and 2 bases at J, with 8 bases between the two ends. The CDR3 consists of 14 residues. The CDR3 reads CASSLGRGQETQYF. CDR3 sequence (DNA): TGTGCCAGCAGCTTAGGGCGAGGACAAGAGACCCAGTACTTC.

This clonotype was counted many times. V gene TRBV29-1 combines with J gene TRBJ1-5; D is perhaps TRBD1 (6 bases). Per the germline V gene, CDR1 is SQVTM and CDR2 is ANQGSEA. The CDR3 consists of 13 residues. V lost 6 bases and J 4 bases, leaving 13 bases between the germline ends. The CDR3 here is CSVQGGGNQPQHF. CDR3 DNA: TGCAGCGTCCAAGGGGGAGGGAATCAGCCCCAGCATTTT. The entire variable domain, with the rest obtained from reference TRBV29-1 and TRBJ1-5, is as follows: SAVISQKPSRDICQRGTSLTIQCQVDSQVTMMFWYRQQPGQSLTLIATANQGSEATYESGFVIDKFPISRPNLTFSTLTVSNMSPEDSSIYLCSVQGGGNQPQHFGDGTRLSIL.

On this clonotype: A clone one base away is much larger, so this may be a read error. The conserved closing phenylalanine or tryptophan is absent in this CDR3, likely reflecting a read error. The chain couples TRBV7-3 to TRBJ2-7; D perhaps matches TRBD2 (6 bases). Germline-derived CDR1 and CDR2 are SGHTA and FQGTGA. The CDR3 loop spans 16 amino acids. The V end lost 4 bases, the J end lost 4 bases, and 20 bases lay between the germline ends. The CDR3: CASSSLGWREWYEQYY. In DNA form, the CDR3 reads TGTGCCAGCAGCTCTTTGGGGTGGAGGGAGTGGTACGAGCAGTACTAC.

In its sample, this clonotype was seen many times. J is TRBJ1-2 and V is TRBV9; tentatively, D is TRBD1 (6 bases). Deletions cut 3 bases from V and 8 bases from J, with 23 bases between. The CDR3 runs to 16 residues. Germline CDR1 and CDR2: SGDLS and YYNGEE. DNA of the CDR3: TGTGCCAGCAGCGGACAGGCGGGACCCTCCGCCCGGGGCTACACCTTC. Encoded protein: CASSGQAGPSARGYTF. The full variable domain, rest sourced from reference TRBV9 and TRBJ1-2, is DSGVTQTPKHLITATGQRVTLRCSPRSGDLSVYWYQQSLDQGLQFLIQYYNGEERAKGNILERFSAQQFPDLHSELNLSSLELGDSALYFCASSGQAGPSARGYTFGSGTRLTVV.

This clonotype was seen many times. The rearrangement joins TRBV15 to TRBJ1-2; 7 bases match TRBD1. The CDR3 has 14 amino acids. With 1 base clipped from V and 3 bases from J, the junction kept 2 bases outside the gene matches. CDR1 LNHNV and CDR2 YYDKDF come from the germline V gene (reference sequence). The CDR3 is CATSRGQGDYGYTF. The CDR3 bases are TGTGCCACCAGCAGAGGACAGGGTGACTATGGCTACACCTTC. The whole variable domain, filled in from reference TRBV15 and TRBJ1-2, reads DAMVIQNPRYQVTQFGKPVTLSCSQTLNHNVMYWYQQKSSQAPKLLFHYYDKDFNNEADTPDNFQSRRPNTSFCFLDIRSPGLGDTAMYLCATSRGQGDYGYTFGSGTRLTVV.

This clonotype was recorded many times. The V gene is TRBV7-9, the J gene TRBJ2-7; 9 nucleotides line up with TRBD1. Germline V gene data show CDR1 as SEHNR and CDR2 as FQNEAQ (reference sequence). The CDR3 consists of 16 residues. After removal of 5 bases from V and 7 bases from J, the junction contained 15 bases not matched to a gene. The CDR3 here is CASSTSGTGLIGEQYF. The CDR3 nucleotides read TGTGCCAGCAGCACCTCTGGGACAGGGTTGATCGGGGAGCAGTACTTC.

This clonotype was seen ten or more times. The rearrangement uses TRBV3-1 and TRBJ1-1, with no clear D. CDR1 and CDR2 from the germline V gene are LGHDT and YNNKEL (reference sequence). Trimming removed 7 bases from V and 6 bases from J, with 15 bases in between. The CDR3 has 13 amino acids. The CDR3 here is CASTESSGSEAFF. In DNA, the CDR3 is TGTGCCAGCACTGAGTCTTCGGGATCTGAAGCTTTCTTT.

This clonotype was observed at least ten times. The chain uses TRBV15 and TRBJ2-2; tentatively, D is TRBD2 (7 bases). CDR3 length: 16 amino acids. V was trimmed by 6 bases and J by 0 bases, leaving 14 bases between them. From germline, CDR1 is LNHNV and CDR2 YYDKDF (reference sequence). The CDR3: CATRGGGRPNTGELFF. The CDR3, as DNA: TGTGCCACCAGAGGGGGGGGGAGACCGAACACCGGGGAGCTGTTTTTT.

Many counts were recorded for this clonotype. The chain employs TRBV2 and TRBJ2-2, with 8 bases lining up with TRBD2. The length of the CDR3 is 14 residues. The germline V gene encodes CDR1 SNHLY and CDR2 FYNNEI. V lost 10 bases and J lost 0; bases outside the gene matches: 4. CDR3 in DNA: TGTGCCATCCTCGGGGGGGCGAACACCGGGGAGCTGTTTTTT. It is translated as CAILGGANTGELFF.

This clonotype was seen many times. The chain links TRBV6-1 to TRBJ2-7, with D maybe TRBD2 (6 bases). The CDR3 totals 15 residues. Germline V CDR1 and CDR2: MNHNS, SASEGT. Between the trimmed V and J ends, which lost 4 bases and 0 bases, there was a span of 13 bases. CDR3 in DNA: TGTGCCAGCAGTGTTTGGCGGGGACTCTCCTACGAGCAGTACTTC. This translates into CASSVWRGLSYEQYF.

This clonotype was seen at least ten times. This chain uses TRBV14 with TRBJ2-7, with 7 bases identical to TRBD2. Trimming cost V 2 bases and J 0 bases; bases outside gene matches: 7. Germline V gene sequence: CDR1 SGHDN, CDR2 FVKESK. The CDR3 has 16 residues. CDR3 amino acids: CASSQSWGGSSYEQYF. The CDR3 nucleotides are TGTGCCAGCAGCCAATCGTGGGGCGGGAGCTCCTACGAGCAGTACTTC.

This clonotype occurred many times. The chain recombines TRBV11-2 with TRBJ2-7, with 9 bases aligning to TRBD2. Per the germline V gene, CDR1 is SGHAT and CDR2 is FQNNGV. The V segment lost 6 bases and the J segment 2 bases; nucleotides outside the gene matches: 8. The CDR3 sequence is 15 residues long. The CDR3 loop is CASSGLAGRTYEQYF. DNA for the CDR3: TGTGCCAGCAGTGGCCTAGCGGGACGGACCTACGAGCAGTACTTC.

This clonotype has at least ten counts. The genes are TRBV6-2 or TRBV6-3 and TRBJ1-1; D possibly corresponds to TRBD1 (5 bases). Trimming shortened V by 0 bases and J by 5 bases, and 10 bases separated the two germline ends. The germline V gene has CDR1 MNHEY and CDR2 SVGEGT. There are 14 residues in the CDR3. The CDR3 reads CASSYSIQGTEAFF. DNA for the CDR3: TGTGCCAGCAGTTACTCGATCCAGGGTACTGAAGCTTTCTTT.

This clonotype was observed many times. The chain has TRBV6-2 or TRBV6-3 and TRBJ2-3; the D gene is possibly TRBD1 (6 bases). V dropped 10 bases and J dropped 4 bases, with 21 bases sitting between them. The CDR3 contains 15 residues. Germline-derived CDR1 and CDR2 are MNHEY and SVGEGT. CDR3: CATTEWQGIADTQYF. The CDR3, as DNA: TGTGCCACTACGGAGTGGCAGGGGATCGCAGATACGCAGTATTTT.

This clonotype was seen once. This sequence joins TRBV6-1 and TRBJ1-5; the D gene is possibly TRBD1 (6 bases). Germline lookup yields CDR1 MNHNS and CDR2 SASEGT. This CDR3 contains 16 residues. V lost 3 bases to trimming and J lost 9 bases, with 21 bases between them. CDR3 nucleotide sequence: TGTGCCAGCAGTGAGATACCCGGGACATCATCTTTGCCCCAGCATTTT. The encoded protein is CASSEIPGTSSLPQHF.

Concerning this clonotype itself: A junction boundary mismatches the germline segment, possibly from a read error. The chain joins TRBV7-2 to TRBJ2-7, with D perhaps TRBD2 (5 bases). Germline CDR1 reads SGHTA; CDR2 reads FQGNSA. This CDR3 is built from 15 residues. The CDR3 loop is CASTLLGSPGDEQYF. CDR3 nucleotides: TGTGCCAGCACCTTATTAGGGTCCCCCGGGGACGAGCAGTACTTC.